A single sample gave rise to the 7 T cell receptor beta chains below, sequenced in a study of regulatory T cells in long-lasting Graves disease. Time point of the sample: newly diagnosed GD, antithyroid drugs for less than 3 months. Scientists built the TCR library using RNA that was extracted from PBMCs. Arm-PCR with iRepertoire HTBI primers amplified the CDR3 regions for these TCR beta libraries. One entry per CDR3 protein results from TCRdb running MiXCR on the multiplex PCR reads. The sample lists 550,000 to 700,000 distinct CDR3 sequences; roughly a sixth were seen once. These data are also associated with another study on T cells in Graves' hyperthyroidism and ophthalmopathy.

The sequenced sample was peripheral blood mononuclear cells (PBMCs), obtained at new diagnosis, from a patient treated with antithyroid drugs. Receptors were obtained from a man between 18 and 29 years old with Graves disease.

This clonotype was observed a few times. The chain has TRBV30 and TRBJ2-4; no clear D gene. The germline V gene has CDR1 GTSNPN and CDR2 SVGIG (reference sequence). CDR3 length: 11 residues. Trimming took 7 bases from V and 13 from J, leaving 17 bases between them. CDR3 bases: TGTGCCTCACAAACGGGCAGAATCCAGTACTTC. Residues: CASQTGRIQYF.

A word on this clonotype: It may be a read error: a sequence one base away is much more abundant. In this CDR3 the conserved last residue, phenylalanine or tryptophan, is missing, so a read error is likely. The chain couples TRBV5-1 to TRBJ2-3; a weak D match, TRBD2 (6 bases). The V gene lost 7 bases and the J gene lost 0 bases, with 9 bases spanning the gap. This CDR3 contains 13 residues. Germline V gene data show CDR1 as SGHRS and CDR2 as YFSETQ. The CDR3 region is CASGRPSTDTQYL. The CDR3 DNA is TGCGCCAGCGGGAGGCCTAGCACAGATACGCAGTATCTT.

This clonotype was detected ten times or more. This CDR3 is CASSLTTGDTQYF. CDR3 in DNA: TGTGCCAGCAGCCTCACGACAGGAGATACGCAGTATTTT. The genes are TRBV11-3 and TRBJ2-3; TRBD1 is a possible D gene (6 bases). The V end was cut by 5 bases, the J end by 5 bases, with 11 bases between. This CDR3 has 13 residues. The germline V gene has CDR1 SGHNT and CDR2 YENEEA.

This clonotype has more than one count but fewer than ten. This rearrangement joins TRBV4-2 to TRBJ1-3; 7 nucleotides agree with TRBD1. The trim removed 3 bases at V and 4 bases at J, leaving 6 bases unmatched. Per the germline V gene, CDR1 is LGHNA and CDR2 is YNFKEQ. The CDR3 spans 15 residues. The CDR3 sequence: CASSQTTGVGNTIYF. CDR3 nucleotides: TGTGCCAGCAGCCAGACCACAGGGGTCGGAAACACCATATATTTT.

This clonotype showed up many times. The rearrangement links TRBV30 to TRBJ1-1, with a weak D call TRBD1 (5 bases). CDR1 and CDR2 (germline): GTSNPN, SVGIG (reference sequence). V lost 0 bases and J lost 0, with 5 bases in between. This CDR3 has 13 residues. The CDR3 loop reads CAWSVGVNTEAFF. The CDR3 DNA reads TGTGCCTGGAGTGTAGGGGTGAACACTGAAGCTTTCTTT.

Many counts were recorded for this clonotype. The chain links TRBV18 to TRBJ1-1, with TRBD1 matching over 9 bases. The CDR3 loop spans 15 amino acids. The germline V gene has CDR1 KGHSH and CDR2 LQKENI. J gave up 4 bases and V 3 bases, and 6 bases lay outside the gene matches. CDR3 sequence reads: CASSPLGQGGTEAFF. The CDR3, as DNA: TGTGCCAGCTCACCGCTGGGACAGGGAGGCACTGAAGCTTTCTTT.

This clonotype was counted only a few times. The CDR3 DNA is TGTGCCAGCTCACGACTCGCGGTTTACAATGAGCAGTTCTTC. Translated: CASSRLAVYNEQFF. The rearrangement uses TRBV18 and TRBJ2-1, with D uncertain. Trimming shortened V by 4 bases and J by 4 bases, and 11 bases separated the two germline ends. The length of the CDR3 is 14 residues. Germline V lookup: CDR1 KGHSH, CDR2 LQKENI.